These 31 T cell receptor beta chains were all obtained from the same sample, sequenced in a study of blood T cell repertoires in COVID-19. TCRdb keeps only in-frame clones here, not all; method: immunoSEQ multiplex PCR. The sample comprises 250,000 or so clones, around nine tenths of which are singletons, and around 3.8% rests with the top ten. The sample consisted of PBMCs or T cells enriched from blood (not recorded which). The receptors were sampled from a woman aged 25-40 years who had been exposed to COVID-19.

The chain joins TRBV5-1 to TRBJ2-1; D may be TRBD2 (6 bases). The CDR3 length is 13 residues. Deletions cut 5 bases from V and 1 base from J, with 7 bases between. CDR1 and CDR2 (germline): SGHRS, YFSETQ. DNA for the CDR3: TGCGCCAGCAGGCGGGGATCCTACAATGAGCAGTTCTTC. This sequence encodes CASRRGSYNEQFF. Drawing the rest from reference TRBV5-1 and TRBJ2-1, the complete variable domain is KAGVTQTPRYLIKTRGQQVTLSCSPISGHRSVSWYQQTPGQGLQFLFEYFSETQRNKGNFPGRFSGRQFSNSRSEMNVSTLELGDSALYLCASRRGSYNEQFFGPGTRLTVL.

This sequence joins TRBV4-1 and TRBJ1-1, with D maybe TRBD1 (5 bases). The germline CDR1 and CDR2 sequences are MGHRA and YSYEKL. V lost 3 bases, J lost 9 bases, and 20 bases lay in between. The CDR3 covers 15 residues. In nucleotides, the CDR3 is TGCGCCAGCAGCCACCTAGACACAGGACCTCCGCAAGCTTTCTTT. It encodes CASSHLDTGPPQAFF.

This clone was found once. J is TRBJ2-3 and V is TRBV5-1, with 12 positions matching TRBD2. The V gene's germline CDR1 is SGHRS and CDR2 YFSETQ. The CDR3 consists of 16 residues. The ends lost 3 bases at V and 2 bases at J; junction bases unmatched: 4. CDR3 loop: CASSSPSGRATDTQYF. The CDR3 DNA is TGCGCCAGCAGCTCACCTAGCGGGAGGGCCACAGATACGCAGTATTTT.

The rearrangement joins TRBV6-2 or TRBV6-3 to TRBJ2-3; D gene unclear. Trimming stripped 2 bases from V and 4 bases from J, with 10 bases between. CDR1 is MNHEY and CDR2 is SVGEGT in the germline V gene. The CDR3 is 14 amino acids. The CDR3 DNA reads TGTGCCAGCAGTTACGGTACAGAGTCAGATACGCAGTATTTT. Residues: CASSYGTESDTQYF.

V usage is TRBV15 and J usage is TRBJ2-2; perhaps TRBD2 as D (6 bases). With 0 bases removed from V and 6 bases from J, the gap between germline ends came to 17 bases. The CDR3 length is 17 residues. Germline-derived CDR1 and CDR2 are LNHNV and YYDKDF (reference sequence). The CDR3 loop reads CATSRDGIGGISGELFF. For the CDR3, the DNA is TGTGCCACCAGCAGAGATGGCATCGGCGGGATCTCCGGGGAGCTGTTTTTT. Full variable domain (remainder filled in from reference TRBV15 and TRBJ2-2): DAMVIQNPRYQVTQFGKPVTLSCSQTLNHNVMYWYQQKSSQAPKLLFHYYDKDFNNEADTPDNFQSRRPNTSFCFLDIRSPGLGDTAMYLCATSRDGIGGISGELFFGEGSRLTVL.

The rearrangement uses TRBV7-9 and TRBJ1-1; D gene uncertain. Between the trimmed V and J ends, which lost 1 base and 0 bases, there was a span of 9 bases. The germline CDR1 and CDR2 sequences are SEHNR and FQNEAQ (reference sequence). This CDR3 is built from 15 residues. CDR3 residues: CASSLVNILNTEAFF. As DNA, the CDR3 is TGTGCCAGCAGCTTAGTTAACATTCTGAACACTGAAGCTTTCTTT. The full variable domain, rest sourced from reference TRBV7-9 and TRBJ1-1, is DTGVSQNPRHKITKRGQNVTFRCDPISEHNRLYWYRQTLGQGPEFLTYFQNEAQLEKSRLLSDRFSAERPKGSFSTLEIQRTEQGDSAMYLCASSLVNILNTEAFFGQGTRLTVV.

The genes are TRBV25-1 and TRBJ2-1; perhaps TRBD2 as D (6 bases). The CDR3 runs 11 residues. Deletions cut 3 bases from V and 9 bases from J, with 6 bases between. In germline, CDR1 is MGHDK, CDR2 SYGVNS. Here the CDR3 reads CASSEGGEQFF. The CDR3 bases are TGTGCCAGCAGTGAGGGGGGTGAGCAGTTCTTC.

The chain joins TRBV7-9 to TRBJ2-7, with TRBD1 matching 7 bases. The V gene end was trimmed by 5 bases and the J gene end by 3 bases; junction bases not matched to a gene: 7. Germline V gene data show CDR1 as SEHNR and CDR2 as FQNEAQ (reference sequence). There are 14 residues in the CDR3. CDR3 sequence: CASSDTGVLYEQYF. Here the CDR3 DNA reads TGTGCCAGCAGCGATACAGGGGTCCTCTACGAGCAGTACTTC.

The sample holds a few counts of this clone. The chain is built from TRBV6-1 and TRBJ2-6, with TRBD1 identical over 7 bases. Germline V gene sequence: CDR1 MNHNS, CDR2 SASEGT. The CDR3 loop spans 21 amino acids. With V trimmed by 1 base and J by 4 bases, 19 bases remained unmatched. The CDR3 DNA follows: TGTGCCAGCAGTGAAGGATTCTGGACAGGCCTACGGGTATCGGGGGCCAACGTCCTGACTTTC. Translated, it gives CASSEGFWTGLRVSGANVLTF.

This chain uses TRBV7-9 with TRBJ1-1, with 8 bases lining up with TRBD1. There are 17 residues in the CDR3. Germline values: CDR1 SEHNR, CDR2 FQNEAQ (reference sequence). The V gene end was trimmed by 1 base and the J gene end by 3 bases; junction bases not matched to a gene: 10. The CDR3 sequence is CASSLGGRGRRYTEAFF. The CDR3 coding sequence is TGTGCCAGCAGCTTAGGGGGCAGGGGGCGCCGGTACACTGAAGCTTTCTTT.

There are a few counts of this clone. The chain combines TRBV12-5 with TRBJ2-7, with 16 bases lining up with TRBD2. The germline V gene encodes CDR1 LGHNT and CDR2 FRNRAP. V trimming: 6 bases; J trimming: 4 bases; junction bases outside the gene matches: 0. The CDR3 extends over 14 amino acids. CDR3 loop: CASGGLAGGYEQYF. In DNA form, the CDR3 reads TGTGCTAGTGGGGGACTAGCGGGAGGGTACGAGCAGTACTTC.

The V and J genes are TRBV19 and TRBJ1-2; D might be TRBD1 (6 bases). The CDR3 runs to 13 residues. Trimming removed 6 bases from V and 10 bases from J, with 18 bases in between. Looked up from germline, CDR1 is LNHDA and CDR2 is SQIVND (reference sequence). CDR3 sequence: CASRGDTPLDYTF. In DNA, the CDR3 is TGTGCCAGTAGGGGGGACACACCTTTGGACTACACCTTC.

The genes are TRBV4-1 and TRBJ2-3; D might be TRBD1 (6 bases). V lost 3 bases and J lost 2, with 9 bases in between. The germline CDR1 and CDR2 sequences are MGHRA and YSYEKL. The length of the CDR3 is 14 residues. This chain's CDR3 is CASSQGALTDTQYF. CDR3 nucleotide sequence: TGCGCCAGCAGCCAGGGGGCCCTCACAGATACGCAGTATTTT.

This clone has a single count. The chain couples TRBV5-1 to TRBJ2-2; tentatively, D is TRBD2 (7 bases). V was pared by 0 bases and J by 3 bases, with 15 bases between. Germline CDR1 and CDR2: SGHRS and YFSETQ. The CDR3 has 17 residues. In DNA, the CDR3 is TGCGCCAGCAGCTTGGGGTTCCCGGGGGGCGACACCGGGGAGCTGTTTTTT. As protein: CASSLGFPGGDTGELFF. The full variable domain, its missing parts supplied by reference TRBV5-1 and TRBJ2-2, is KAGVTQTPRYLIKTRGQQVTLSCSPISGHRSVSWYQQTPGQGLQFLFEYFSETQRNKGNFPGRFSGRQFSNSRSEMNVSTLELGDSALYLCASSLGFPGGDTGELFFGEGSRLTVL.

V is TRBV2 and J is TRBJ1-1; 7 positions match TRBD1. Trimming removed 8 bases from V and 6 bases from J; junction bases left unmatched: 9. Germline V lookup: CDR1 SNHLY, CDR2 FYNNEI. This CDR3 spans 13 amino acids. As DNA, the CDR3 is TGTGCCAGCGGGGGACAGTGGTGGGCTGAAGCTTTCTTT. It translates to CASGGQWWAEAFF. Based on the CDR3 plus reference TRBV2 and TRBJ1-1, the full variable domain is EPEVTQTPSHQVTQMGQEVILRCVPISNHLYFYWYRQILGQKVEFLVSFYNNEISEKSEIFDDQFSVERPDGSNFTLKIRSTKLEDSAMYFCASGGQWWAEAFFGQGTRLTVV.

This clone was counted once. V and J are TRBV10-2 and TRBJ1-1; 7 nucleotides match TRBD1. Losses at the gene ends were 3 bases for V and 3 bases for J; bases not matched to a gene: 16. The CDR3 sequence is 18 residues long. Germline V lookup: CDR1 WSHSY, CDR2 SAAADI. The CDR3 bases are TGCGCCAGCAGTGAAAGGGCCCTGACAGGGAAAGGGGACACTGAAGCTTTCTTT. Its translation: CASSERALTGKGDTEAFF.

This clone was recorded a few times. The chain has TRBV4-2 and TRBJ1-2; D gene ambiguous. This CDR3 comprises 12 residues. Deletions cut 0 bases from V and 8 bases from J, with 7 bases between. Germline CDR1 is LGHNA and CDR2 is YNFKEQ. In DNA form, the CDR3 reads TGTGCCAGCAGCCAAGATCTTATAGGCTACACCTTC. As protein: CASSQDLIGYTF.

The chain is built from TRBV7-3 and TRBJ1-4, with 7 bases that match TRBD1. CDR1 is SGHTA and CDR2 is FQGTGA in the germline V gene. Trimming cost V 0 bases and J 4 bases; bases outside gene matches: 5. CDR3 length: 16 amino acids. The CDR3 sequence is CASSLTGGASNEKLFF. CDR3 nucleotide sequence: TGTGCCAGCAGCTTAACAGGGGGCGCGAGTAATGAAAAACTGTTTTTT.

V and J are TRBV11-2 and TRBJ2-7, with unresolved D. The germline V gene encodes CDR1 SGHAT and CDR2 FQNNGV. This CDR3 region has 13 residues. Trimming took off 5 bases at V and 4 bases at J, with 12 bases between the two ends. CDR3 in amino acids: CASSPHRLYEQYF. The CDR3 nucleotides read TGTGCCAGCAGCCCACATCGCTTATACGAGCAGTACTTC.

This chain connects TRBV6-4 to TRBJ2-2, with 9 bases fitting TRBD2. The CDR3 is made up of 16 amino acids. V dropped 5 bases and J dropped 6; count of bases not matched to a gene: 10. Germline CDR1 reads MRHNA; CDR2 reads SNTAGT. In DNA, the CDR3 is TGTGCCAGCAGTCCCGGGACTAGCACCCTAGCCGGGGAGCTGTTTTTT. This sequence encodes CASSPGTSTLAGELFF.

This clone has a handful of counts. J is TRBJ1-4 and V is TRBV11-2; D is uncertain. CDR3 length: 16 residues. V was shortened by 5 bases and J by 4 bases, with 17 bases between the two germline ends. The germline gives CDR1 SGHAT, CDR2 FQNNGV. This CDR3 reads CASSPGSGSFNEKLFF. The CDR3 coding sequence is TGTGCCAGCAGCCCTGGGAGCGGGAGTTTTAATGAAAAACTGTTTTTT. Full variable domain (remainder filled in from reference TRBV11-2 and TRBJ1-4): EAGVAQSPRYKIIEKRQSVAFWCNPISGHATLYWYQQILGQGPKLLIQFQNNGVVDDSQLPKDRFSAERLKGVDSTLKIQPAKLEDSAVYLCASSPGSGSFNEKLFFGSGTQLSVL.

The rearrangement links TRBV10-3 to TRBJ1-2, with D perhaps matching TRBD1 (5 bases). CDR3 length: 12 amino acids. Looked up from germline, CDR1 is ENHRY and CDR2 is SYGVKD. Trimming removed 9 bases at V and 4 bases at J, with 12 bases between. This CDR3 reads CAIQGEVYGYTF. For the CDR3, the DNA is TGTGCCATTCAAGGGGAGGTCTATGGCTACACCTTC.

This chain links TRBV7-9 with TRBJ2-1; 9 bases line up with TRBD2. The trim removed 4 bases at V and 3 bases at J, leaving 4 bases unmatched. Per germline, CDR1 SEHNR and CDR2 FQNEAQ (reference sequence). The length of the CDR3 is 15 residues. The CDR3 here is CASSSSGTHYNEQFF. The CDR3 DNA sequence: TGTGCCAGCAGCTCTAGCGGGACCCACTACAATGAGCAGTTCTTC.

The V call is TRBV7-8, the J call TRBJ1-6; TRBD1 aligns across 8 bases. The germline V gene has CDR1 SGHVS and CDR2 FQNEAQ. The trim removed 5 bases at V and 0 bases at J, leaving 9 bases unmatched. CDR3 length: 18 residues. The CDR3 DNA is TGTGCCAGCAGCGCAGGGGGCAGGGGAAGCTCCTATAATTCACCCCTCCACTTT. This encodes CASSAGGRGSSYNSPLHF.

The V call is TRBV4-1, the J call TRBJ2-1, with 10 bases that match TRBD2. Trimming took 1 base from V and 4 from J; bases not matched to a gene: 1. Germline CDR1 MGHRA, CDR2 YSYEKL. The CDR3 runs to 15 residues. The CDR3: CASSQVAGGYNEQFF. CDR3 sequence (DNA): TGCGCCAGCAGCCAAGTAGCGGGAGGATACAATGAGCAGTTCTTC.

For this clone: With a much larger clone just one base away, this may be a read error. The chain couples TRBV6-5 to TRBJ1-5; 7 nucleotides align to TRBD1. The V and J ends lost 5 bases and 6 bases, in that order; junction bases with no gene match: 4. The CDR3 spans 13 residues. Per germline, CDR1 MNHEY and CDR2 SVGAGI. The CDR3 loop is CASSTGVAQPQHF. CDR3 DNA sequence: TGTGCCAGCAGTACAGGGGTGGCTCAGCCCCAGCATTTT.

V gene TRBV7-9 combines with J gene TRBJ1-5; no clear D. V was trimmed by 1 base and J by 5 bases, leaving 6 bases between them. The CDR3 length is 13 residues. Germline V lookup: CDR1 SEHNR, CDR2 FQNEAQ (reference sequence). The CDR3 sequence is CASSLDSYQPQHF. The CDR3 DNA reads TGTGCCAGCAGCTTAGACAGCTATCAGCCCCAGCATTTT.

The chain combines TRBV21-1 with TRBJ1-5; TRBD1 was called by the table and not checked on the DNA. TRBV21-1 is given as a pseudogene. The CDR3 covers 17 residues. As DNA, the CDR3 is TGTGCCAGCAGCACCCGGGACAGGGAGACTAGCAATCAGCCCCAGCATTTT. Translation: CASSTRDRETSNQPQHF.

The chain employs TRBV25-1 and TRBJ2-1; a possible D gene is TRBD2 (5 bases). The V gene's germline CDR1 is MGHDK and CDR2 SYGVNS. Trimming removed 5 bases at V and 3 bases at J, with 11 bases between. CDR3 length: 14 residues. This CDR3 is CASSPRGDYNEQFF. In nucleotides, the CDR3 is TGTGCCAGCAGTCCCCGGGGTGACTACAATGAGCAGTTCTTC.

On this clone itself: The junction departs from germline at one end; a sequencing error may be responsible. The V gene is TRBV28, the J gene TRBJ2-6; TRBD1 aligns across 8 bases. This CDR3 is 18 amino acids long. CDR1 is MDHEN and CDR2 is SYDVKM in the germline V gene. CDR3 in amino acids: CASSPETGAVSGASVLTF. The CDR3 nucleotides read TGTGCCAGCAGTCCAGAGACAGGGGCCGTCTCTGGGGCCAGCGTCCTGACTTTC.

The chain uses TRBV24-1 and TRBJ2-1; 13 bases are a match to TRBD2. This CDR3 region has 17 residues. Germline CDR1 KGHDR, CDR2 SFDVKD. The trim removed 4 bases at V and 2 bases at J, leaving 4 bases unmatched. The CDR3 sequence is CATSESGTSGTYNEQFF. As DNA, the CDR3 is TGTGCCACCAGTGAATCCGGGACTAGCGGGACCTACAATGAGCAGTTCTTC.